The sequence of this TCR beta chain was determined in a study of blood T cell repertoires in COVID-19. Germline CDR1 and CDR2: MNHEY and SMNVEV (reference sequence). V lost 4 bases and J lost 3; bases outside the gene matches: 6. The CDR3 totals 15 residues. Method: immunoSEQ multiplex PCR; TCRdb's copy keeps in-frame clones and lacks some. The table shows about 240,000 clones, with roughly 89% occurring only once. This TCR was recovered from a woman in her 30s who had recovered from COVID-19. Sequenced material: PBMCs or T cells enriched from blood (not recorded which). This chain joins TRBV27 and TRBJ2-7, with 10 bases that match TRBD2. The CDR3 region has the DNA TGTGCCAGCAGTTCAATAGCGGGAGGCTTCTACGAGCAGTACTTC. Translating it yields CASSSIAGGFYEQYF.